Listed below are T cell receptor beta chains from one sample, sequenced in a study of blood T cell repertoires in COVID-19. Sequencing was performed with immunoSEQ multiplex PCR; in TCRdb, only in-frame clones are kept and a portion is missing. The profile shows under 350,000 clones, about 86% of them singletons. The source material was PBMCs or T cells enriched from blood (not recorded which). The receptors derive from a woman aged 40 to 50 with acute COVID-19. The conserved cysteine and the conserved F or W are not part of the CDR3 here.

j_gene: TRBJ2-1; v_gene: TRBV5-1; CDR3aa: ASQGTSGIYNEQF
j_gene: TRBJ2-3; v_gene: TRBV7-2; CDR3aa: ASSLGQGFTDTQY
j_gene: TRBJ1-2; v_gene: TRBV28; CDR3aa: ASSLFEVRNYGYT
j_gene: TRBJ1-1; v_gene: TRBV19; CDR3aa: ASADRRTRLEAF
j_gene: TRBJ2-3; v_gene: TRBV7-9; CDR3aa: AWGGDSSGPDTQY
j_gene: TRBJ1-2; v_gene: TRBV4-1; CDR3aa: ASSPGGAYGYT
j_gene: TRBJ2-3; v_gene: TRBV5-1; CDR3aa: ASSLAATSTQY
j_gene: TRBJ1-1; v_gene: TRBV7-9; CDR3aa: ASSLRQTNTEAF
j_gene: TRBJ1-2; v_gene: TRBV27; CDR3aa: ASSLSAGQGGYGYT
j_gene: TRBJ2-1; v_gene: TRBV3-1/TRBV3-2; CDR3aa: ASALGLAGNNEQF
j_gene: TRBJ1-2; v_gene: TRBV28; CDR3aa: ASSFGQGSYGYT
j_gene: TRBJ2-3; v_gene: TRBV7-3; CDR3aa: ASSPGWRGQADTQY
j_gene: TRBJ1-2; v_gene: TRBV19; CDR3aa: ASSNAGYGYT
j_gene: TRBJ1-2; v_gene: TRBV27; CDR3aa: ASSLGGDGYT
j_gene: TRBJ1-1; v_gene: TRBV4-3; CDR3aa: ASSQDATGLMNTEAF
j_gene: TRBJ1-5; v_gene: TRBV20-1; CDR3aa: SASTQGSNQPQH
j_gene: TRBJ1-5; v_gene: TRBV10-2; CDR3aa: ASTAGGWIGNQPQH
j_gene: TRBJ1-1; v_gene: TRBV18; CDR3aa: ASSHRQELNTEAF
j_gene: TRBJ2-2; v_gene: TRBV6-5; CDR3aa: ATNKDRGLDGELF
j_gene: TRBJ2-7; v_gene: TRBV28; CDR3aa: ASSFTGGSYEQY
j_gene: TRBJ2-7; v_gene: TRBV6-5; CDR3aa: ASSYGGTTYEQY
j_gene: TRBJ1-2; v_gene: TRBV6-5; CDR3aa: ASTIRTGANYGYT
j_gene: TRBJ2-7; v_gene: TRBV3-1/TRBV3-2; CDR3aa: ASSQVSRSEQY
j_gene: TRBJ1-2; v_gene: TRBV28; CDR3aa: ASRVPTGGIEGYT
j_gene: TRBJ2-1; v_gene: TRBV7-2; CDR3aa: ASRRVAVNEQF
j_gene: TRBJ1-2; v_gene: TRBV19; CDR3aa: ASRPQDSYGYT
j_gene: TRBJ1-4; v_gene: TRBV27; CDR3aa: ASSLVFGHGEKLF
j_gene: TRBJ2-5; v_gene: TRBV5-4; CDR3aa: ASSLISQGTEETQY
j_gene: TRBJ1-6; v_gene: TRBV9; CDR3aa: ASSVGGLNSPLH
j_gene: TRBJ2-1; v_gene: TRBV9; CDR3aa: ASSVQAESYNEQF
j_gene: TRBJ2-7; v_gene: TRBV5-1; CDR3aa: ASSRAGGAAWEQY
j_gene: TRBJ1-2; v_gene: TRBV5-4; CDR3aa: ASSKGLNYGYT
j_gene: TRBJ2-5; v_gene: TRBV7-8; CDR3aa: ASSLAARTGGETQY
j_gene: TRBJ2-7; v_gene: TRBV7-2; CDR3aa: ASSSGTGYRYEQY
j_gene: TRBJ1-1; v_gene: TRBV5-4; CDR3aa: ASSLEGGASTEAF
j_gene: TRBJ1-5; v_gene: TRBV7-8; CDR3aa: ASSLVGGLSNQPQH
j_gene: TRBJ2-5; v_gene: TRBV2; CDR3aa: ASSVLPIGGETQY
j_gene: TRBJ1-3; v_gene: TRBV4-2; CDR3aa: ASSRDRGPKIPGGGNTIY
j_gene: TRBJ2-1; v_gene: TRBV5-1; CDR3aa: ASSYSSGRADNEQF
j_gene: TRBJ1-2; v_gene: TRBV6-1; CDR3aa: ASSEIRTASYGYT
j_gene: TRBJ2-6; v_gene: TRBV5-6; CDR3aa: ASSRDRVSGANVLT
j_gene: TRBJ1-1; v_gene: TRBV6-5; CDR3aa: ASSYKERTEAF
j_gene: TRBJ2-7; v_gene: TRBV19; CDR3aa: ASSISPGGIYEQY
j_gene: TRBJ2-3; v_gene: TRBV4-3; CDR3aa: ASSQDWDRGPDTQY
j_gene: TRBJ1-1; v_gene: TRBV12-5; CDR3aa: ASGLVLWNTEAF
j_gene: TRBJ1-2; v_gene: TRBV6-2/TRBV6-3; CDR3aa: ASSTRSRGYYGYT
j_gene: TRBJ2-2; v_gene: TRBV7-2; CDR3aa: ASSLVTGGLF
j_gene: TRBJ2-2; v_gene: TRBV4-3; CDR3aa: ASSPSGTGVGELF
j_gene: TRBJ2-7; v_gene: TRBV28; CDR3aa: ASSPPGGSYEQY
j_gene: TRBJ2-5; v_gene: TRBV7-2; CDR3aa: ASSLYPSGAEQETQY
j_gene: TRBJ2-5; v_gene: TRBV6-2/TRBV6-3; CDR3aa: ASSYSQGFLEETQY
j_gene: TRBJ2-7; v_gene: TRBV11-2; CDR3aa: ASSLWGRYEQY
j_gene: TRBJ2-7; v_gene: TRBV6-5; CDR3aa: ASSLGGTGSYEQY
j_gene: TRBJ1-3; v_gene: TRBV3-1/TRBV3-2; CDR3aa: ASSQVAGGNTIY